This TCR beta chain was recovered during a study of T-cell reconstitution after alpha-beta-depleted transplantation in children. This clonotype has only a few counts. The DNA is left out, because the CDR3 cannot be placed on it with certainty; the CDR3 is given as TCRdb lists it. Unique molecular identifiers were used in preparing the TCRbeta library. One entry per CDR3 protein results from TCRdb running MiXCR on the PCR reads. The table includes 450,000 to 500,000 distinct CDR3 sequences, approximately 12% detected once. The CDR3 numbers 14 amino acids, ends counted. The gene calls are TRBV12-3 or TRBV12-4 and TRBJ2-7. The material was PBMCs from the stem cell graft donor, obtained from the stem cell graft. This TCR was sampled from a human donor who donated a stem cell graft to a child with combined immunodeficiency. This CDR3 reads CASSFWRGLHEQYF.